The 23 T cell receptor beta chains below were found in one sample sequenced in a study of regulatory T cells in long-lasting Graves disease. Building the TCR beta libraries relied on iRepertoire HTBI primers, and CDR3 regions underwent Arm-PCR. TCRdb reprocessed the multiplex PCR reads with MiXCR, giving one entry per CDR3 protein. The table lists approximately 440,000 distinct CDR3 sequences, 23% of them singletons. The time point here: persistent/refractory GD, antithyroid drugs over 5 years with positive TRAb. Scientists built the TCR library using RNA that was extracted from PBMCs. The sample here was peripheral blood mononuclear cells (PBMCs), taken when the disease was refractory, from a patient treated with antithyroid drugs. These receptor sequences come from a female donor with Graves disease.

This clonotype appeared a few times. The gene calls are TRBV11-2 and TRBJ2-1, with D possibly matching TRBD2 (5 bases). Trimming left V 2 bases short and J 7 bases short, with 12 bases between. The length of the CDR3 is 14 residues. Germline-derived CDR1 and CDR2 are SGHAT and FQNNGV. The CDR3 coding sequence is TGTGCCAGCAGCTTAATCCAGCGGAGTAATGAGCAGTTCTTC. Amino acids: CASSLIQRSNEQFF.

This clonotype was observed a few times. The rearrangement links TRBV7-2 to TRBJ2-7; 10 bases align to TRBD2. The CDR3 loop spans 15 amino acids. Per the germline V gene, CDR1 is SGHTA and CDR2 is FQGNSA. J lost 2 bases, V lost 5 bases, and 6 bases had no gene match. Written as DNA, the CDR3 is TGTGCCAGCAGCCCAAAAGCGGGAGGGACCTACGAGCAGTACTTC. The encoded protein is CASSPKAGGTYEQYF.

V gene TRBV6-2 or TRBV6-3 combines with J gene TRBJ2-7; 14 nucleotides align to TRBD2. Matching the DNA end better, TRBJ2-5 makes the J call doubtful. The CDR3 consists of 16 residues. Germline V gene lookup returns CDR1 MNHEY and CDR2 SVGEGT. CDR3 region: CASRMGLAGVEETQYF. DNA of the CDR3: TGTGCCAGCAGGATGGGACTAGCGGGAGTCGAGGAGACCCAGTACTTC.

Only a few counts were recorded for this clonotype. The chain combines TRBV7-2 with TRBJ2-7; D is ambiguous. CDR1 and CDR2 (germline): SGHTA, FQGNSA. The CDR3 is 13 amino acids. Trimming pared 1 base from V and 3 bases from J, leaving 7 bases between. CDR3 residues: CASSLEPRYEQYF. In nucleotides, the CDR3 is TGTGCCAGCAGCTTAGAACCCCGCTACGAGCAGTACTTC.

In this sample, this clonotype turned up a few times. The rearrangement links TRBV6-9 to TRBJ2-7; maybe TRBD1 (6 bases). V dropped 3 bases and J dropped 0 bases, with 15 bases sitting between them. The CDR3 covers 16 residues. Germline CDR1 is MNHGY and CDR2 is SVAAGI. CDR3 residues: CASSYSTAQGSYEQYF. CDR3 nucleotides: TGTGCCAGCAGTTACTCTACCGCACAGGGCTCCTACGAGCAGTACTTC.

The chain links TRBV20-1 to TRBJ1-2; possibly TRBD1 for D (6 bases). With 0 bases removed from V and 6 bases from J, the gap between germline ends came to 14 bases. Per germline, CDR1 DFQATT and CDR2 SNEGSKA (reference sequence). The CDR3 extends over 14 amino acids. The DNA of the CDR3 is TGCAGTGCTAGAGAATGGGGCAGGGGTAATGGCTACACCTTC. It is translated as CSAREWGRGNGYTF.

The V and J genes are TRBV19 and TRBJ1-6; 8 nucleotides align to TRBD1. CDR1 LNHDA and CDR2 SQIVND come from the germline V gene (reference sequence). V was clipped by 11 bases and J by 4 bases; unmatched bases: 7. The length of the CDR3 is 14 residues. The CDR3: CASRQGPYNSPLHF. CDR3 nucleotides: TGTGCCTCTCGACAGGGGCCGTATAATTCACCCCTCCACTTT.

This clonotype appeared many times. The chain has TRBV6-2 or TRBV6-3 and TRBJ1-2, with TRBD1 as a possible D gene (6 bases). Trimming stripped 10 bases from V and 8 bases from J, with 20 bases between. The CDR3 runs 13 residues. Germline V gene lookup returns CDR1 MNHEY and CDR2 SVGEGT. CDR3 protein: CATCAPGARGYTF. The CDR3 nucleotides are TGTGCCACCTGCGCCCCGGGGGCGAGGGGCTACACCTTC.

This clonotype was detected a few times. The rearrangement uses TRBV2 and TRBJ1-3, with a weak D call TRBD1 (5 bases). There are 15 residues in the CDR3. The V gene lost 6 bases and the J gene lost 6 bases, with 18 bases spanning the gap. Germline V gene sequence: CDR1 SNHLY, CDR2 FYNNEI. CDR3 sequence: CASRESREVLNTIYF. The CDR3 DNA is TGTGCCAGCAGAGAAAGCAGGGAGGTCCTAAACACCATATATTTT.

This rearrangement joins TRBV20-1 to TRBJ2-7; 9 bases line up with TRBD2. J gave up 3 bases and V 6 bases, and 12 bases lay outside the gene matches. The CDR3 loop spans 15 amino acids. CDR1 is DFQATT and CDR2 is SNEGSKA in the germline V gene (reference sequence). CDR3 in DNA: TGCAGTGCGGAGGGGGGACTAGCCGGTGGCTACGAGCAGTACTTC. It translates to CSAEGGLAGGYEQYF.

The chain employs TRBV5-1 and TRBJ2-2, with 13 bases that match TRBD2. Germline V CDR1 and CDR2: SGHRS, YFSETQ. The J segment lost 4 bases and the V segment lost 4 bases, leaving 4 bases of the junction unmatched. The length of the CDR3 is 16 residues. CDR3 loop: CASSLGTSGITGELFF. The CDR3 DNA follows: TGCGCCAGCAGCCTCGGGACTAGCGGGATCACCGGGGAGCTGTTTTTT.

The CDR3 DNA is TGTGCCAGCAGCGTAGGTTCCAACCAAGAGACCCAGTACTTC. Its protein product is CASSVGSNQETQYF. The chain recombines TRBV9 with TRBJ2-5; D uncertain. Trimming took off 0 bases at V and 0 bases at J, with 6 bases between the two ends. Germline CDR1 reads SGDLS; CDR2 reads YYNGEE. This CDR3 has 14 residues.

In its sample, this clonotype was seen many times. The chain has TRBV6-2 or TRBV6-3 and TRBJ2-6, with D unclear. The CDR3 is 18 residues long. V lost 2 bases and J 0 bases, leaving 14 bases between the germline ends. In germline, CDR1 is MNHEY, CDR2 SVGEGT. In nucleotides, the CDR3 is TGTGCCAGCAGTTACCTGGGAACCTACCGCTCTGGGGCCAACGTCCTGACTTTC. Protein sequence: CASSYLGTYRSGANVLTF.

In this sample, this clonotype turned up once. This sequence joins TRBV7-9 and TRBJ2-2; 11 bases are a match to TRBD2. Germline trimming cut 6 bases from V and 9 bases from J; bases unmatched to any gene: 12. Germline V gives CDR1 SEHNR, CDR2 FQNEAQ (reference sequence). This CDR3 spans 16 amino acids. CDR3 DNA sequence: TGTGCCAGCAGTCGACTAGCGGGGAAAGGGGACCGGGAGCTGTTTTTT. It is translated as CASSRLAGKGDRELFF.

There are a few counts of this clonotype. The rearrangement links TRBV12-3 or TRBV12-4 to TRBJ1-1; the D is unclear. The length of the CDR3 is 14 residues. V lost 5 bases to trimming and J lost 0 bases, with 10 bases between them. The CDR3 loop reads CASSQEGMNTEAFF. For the CDR3, the DNA is TGTGCCAGCAGTCAGGAAGGGATGAACACTGAAGCTTTCTTT.

The chain uses TRBV12-3 or TRBV12-4 and TRBJ2-3, with D hard to call. CDR3 length: 11 amino acids. Trimming cost V 6 bases and J 6 bases, with 7 bases left between them. This chain's CDR3 is CASRHRDTQYF. CDR3 sequence (DNA): TGTGCCAGCAGGCACCGGGATACGCAGTATTTT.

The chain couples TRBV6-1 to TRBJ2-3; no clear D gene. This CDR3 comprises 12 residues. Germline CDR1 reads MNHNS; CDR2 reads SASEGT. Trimming cost V 1 base and J 6 bases, with 5 bases left between them. DNA of the CDR3: TGTGCCAGCAGTGAAGTGGGGGATACGCAGTATTTT. Translation: CASSEVGDTQYF.

This clonotype occurred a few times. The chain is built from TRBV28 and TRBJ2-7; D possibly corresponds to TRBD1 (8 bases). Trimming left V 3 bases short and J 1 base short, with 16 bases between. The CDR3 loop spans 16 amino acids. Germline values: CDR1 MDHEN, CDR2 SYDVKM. CDR3 bases: TGTGCCAGCAGTTTTAACAGGGGGGGAAGATCCTACGAGCAGTACTTC. Amino acid sequence: CASSFNRGGRSYEQYF.

J is TRBJ2-2 and V is TRBV19; weak D call: TRBD1 (6 bases). Trimming cost V 5 bases and J 0 bases, with 10 bases left between them. Germline assignment: CDR1 LNHDA and CDR2 SQIVND (reference sequence). The CDR3 sequence is 15 residues long. This CDR3 is CASSAGATNTGELFF. The CDR3 DNA reads as TGTGCCAGTAGTGCAGGGGCTACGAACACCGGGGAGCTGTTTTTT.

This clonotype was seen ten or more times. V usage is TRBV2 and J usage is TRBJ1-5, with D possibly TRBD1 on 5 matching bases. The ends were cut back, 5 bases at V and 2 bases at J, with 16 bases in the middle. CDR3 length: 16 residues. Germline values: CDR1 SNHLY, CDR2 FYNNEI. The DNA for the CDR3 is TGTGCCAGCAGTACAACGGGGCCATTTGGCAATCAGCCCCAGCATTTT. As protein: CASSTTGPFGNQPQHF.

This clonotype was picked up many times. This chain links TRBV7-8 with TRBJ2-7; D gene uncertain. V was trimmed by 1 base and J by 3 bases, leaving 16 bases between them. Germline CDR1 reads SGHVS; CDR2 reads FQNEAQ. The CDR3 is 16 residues long. The chain's CDR3 is CASSLEVGSRFYEQYF. The CDR3 DNA follows: TGTGCCAGCAGCTTAGAGGTCGGTAGCCGGTTCTACGAGCAGTACTTC. Looking up the rest from reference TRBV7-8 and TRBJ2-7 gives the full variable domain: GAGVSQSPRYKVAKRGQDVALRCDPISGHVSLFWYQQALGQGPEFLTYFQNEAQLDKSGLPSDRFFAERPEGSVSTLKIQRTQQEDSAVYLCASSLEVGSRFYEQYFGPGTRLTVT.

The V call is TRBV20-1, the J call TRBJ2-2, with TRBD2 matching over 9 bases. V lost 3 bases and J lost 4; bases outside the gene matches: 9. Germline V gives CDR1 DFQATT, CDR2 SNEGSKA (reference sequence). The CDR3 sequence is 16 residues long. CDR3 bases: TGCAGTGCTAGCCCCCGGGGCGGGAGGGGCACCGGGGAGCTGTTTTTT. This encodes CSASPRGGRGTGELFF.

This clonotype was counted between two and nine times. This sequence joins TRBV10-2 and TRBJ1-5; D is ambiguous. The CDR3 consists of 17 residues. In germline, CDR1 is WSHSY, CDR2 SAAADI. V lost 3 bases and J 1 base, leaving 16 bases between the germline ends. The chain's CDR3 is CASSDPVGLMSNQPQHF. DNA of the CDR3: TGCGCCAGCAGTGACCCTGTAGGGTTGATGAGCAATCAGCCCCAGCATTTT.